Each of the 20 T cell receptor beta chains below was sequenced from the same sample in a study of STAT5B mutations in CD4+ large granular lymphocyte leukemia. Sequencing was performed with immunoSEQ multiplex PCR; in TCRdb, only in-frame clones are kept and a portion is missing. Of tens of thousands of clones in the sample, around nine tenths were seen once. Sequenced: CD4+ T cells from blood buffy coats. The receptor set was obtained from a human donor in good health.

CDR3 loop: CASSLDSAGTDTQYF. The CDR3, as DNA: TGTGCCAGCAGCTTAGACTCAGCCGGGACAGATACGCAGTATTTT. V gene TRBV7-9 combines with J gene TRBJ2-3; D unresolved. The germline V and J ends were trimmed by 1 base and 3 bases, with 11 bases remaining between them. Looked up from germline, CDR1 is SEHNR and CDR2 is FQNEAQ (reference sequence). This CDR3 has 15 amino acids.

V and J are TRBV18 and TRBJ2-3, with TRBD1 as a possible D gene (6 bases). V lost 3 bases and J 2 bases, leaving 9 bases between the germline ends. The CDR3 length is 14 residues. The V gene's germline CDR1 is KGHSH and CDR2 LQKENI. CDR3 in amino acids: CASSPDSHTDTQYF. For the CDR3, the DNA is TGTGCCAGCTCACCGGACAGCCACACAGATACGCAGTATTTT. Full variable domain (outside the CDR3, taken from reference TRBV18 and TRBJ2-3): NAGVMQNPRHLVRRRGQEARLRCSPMKGHSHVYWYRQLPEEGLKFMVYLQKENIIDESGMPKERFSAEFPKEGPSILRIQQVVRGDSAAYFCASSPDSHTDTQYFGPGTRLTVL.

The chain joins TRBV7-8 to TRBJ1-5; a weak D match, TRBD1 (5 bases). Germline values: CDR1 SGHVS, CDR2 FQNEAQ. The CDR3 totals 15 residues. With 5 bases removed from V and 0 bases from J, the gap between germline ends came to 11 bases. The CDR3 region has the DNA TGTGCCAGCAGCCCGACAGAGCTTAGCAATCAGCCCCAGCATTTT. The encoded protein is CASSPTELSNQPQHF.

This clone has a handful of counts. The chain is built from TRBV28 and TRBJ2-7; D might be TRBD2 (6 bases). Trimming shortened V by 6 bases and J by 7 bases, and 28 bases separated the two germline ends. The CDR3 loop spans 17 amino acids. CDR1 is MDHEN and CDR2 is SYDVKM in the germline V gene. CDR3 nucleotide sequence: TGTGCCAGCAGCCCCCTGAGGGCGGGGAGGAAGTCTTGGGAGCAGTACTTC. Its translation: CASSPLRAGRKSWEQYF.

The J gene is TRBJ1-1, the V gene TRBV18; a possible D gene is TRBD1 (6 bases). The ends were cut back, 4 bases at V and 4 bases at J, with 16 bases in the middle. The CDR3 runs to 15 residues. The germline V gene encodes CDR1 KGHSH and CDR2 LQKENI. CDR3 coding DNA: TGTGCCAGCTCACTAAGCCCTACAGGGACCACTGAAGCTTTCTTT. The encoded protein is CASSLSPTGTTEAFF.

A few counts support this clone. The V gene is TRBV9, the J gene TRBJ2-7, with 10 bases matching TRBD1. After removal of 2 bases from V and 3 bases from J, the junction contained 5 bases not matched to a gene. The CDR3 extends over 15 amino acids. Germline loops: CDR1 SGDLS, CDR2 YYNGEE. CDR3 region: CASSVRDRGRYEQYF. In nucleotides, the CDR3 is TGTGCCAGCAGCGTGAGGGACAGGGGTCGCTACGAGCAGTACTTC. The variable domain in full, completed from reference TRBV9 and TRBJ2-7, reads DSGVTQTPKHLITATGQRVTLRCSPRSGDLSVYWYQQSLDQGLQFLIQYYNGEERAKGNILERFSAQQFPDLHSELNLSSLELGDSALYFCASSVRDRGRYEQYFGPGTRLTVT.

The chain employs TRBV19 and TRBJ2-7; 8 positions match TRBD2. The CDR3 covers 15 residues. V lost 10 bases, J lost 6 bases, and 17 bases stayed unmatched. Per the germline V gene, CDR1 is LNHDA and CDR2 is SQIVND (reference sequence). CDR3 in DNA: TGTGCCACCTCCGTTTTACTAGCGGAAGGGGGCGAGCAGTACTTC. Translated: CATSVLLAEGGEQYF.

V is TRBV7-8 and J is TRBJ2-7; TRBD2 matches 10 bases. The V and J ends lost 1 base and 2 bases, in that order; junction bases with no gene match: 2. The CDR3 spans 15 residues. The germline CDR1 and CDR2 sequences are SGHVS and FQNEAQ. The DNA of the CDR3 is TGTGCCAGCAGCTTAGTACTAGCGGGAACCTACGAGCAGTACTTC. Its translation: CASSLVLAGTYEQYF.

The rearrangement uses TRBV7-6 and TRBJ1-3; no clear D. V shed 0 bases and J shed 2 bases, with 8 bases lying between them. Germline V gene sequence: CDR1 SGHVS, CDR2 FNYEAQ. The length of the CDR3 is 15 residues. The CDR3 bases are TGTGCCAGCAGCTTAGCGAGGAGGGCTGGAAACACCATATATTTT. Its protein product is CASSLARRAGNTIYF. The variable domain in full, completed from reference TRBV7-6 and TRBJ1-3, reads GAGVSQSPRYKVTKRGQDVALRCDPISGHVSLYWYRQALGQGPEFLTYFNYEAQQDKSGLPNDRFSAERPEGSISTLTIQRTEQRDSAMYRCASSLARRAGNTIYFGEGSWLTVV.

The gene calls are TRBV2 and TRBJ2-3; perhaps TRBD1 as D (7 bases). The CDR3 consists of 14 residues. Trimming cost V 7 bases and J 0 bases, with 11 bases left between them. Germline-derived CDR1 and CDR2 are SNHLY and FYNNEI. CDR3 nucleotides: TGTGCCAGCAAGGAGGGGGCTAGCACAGATACGCAGTATTTT. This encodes CASKEGASTDTQYF.

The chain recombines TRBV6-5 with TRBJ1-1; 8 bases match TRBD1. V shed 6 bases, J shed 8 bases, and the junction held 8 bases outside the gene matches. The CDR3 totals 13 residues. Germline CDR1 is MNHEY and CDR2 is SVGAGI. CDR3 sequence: CASSQTGAREAFF. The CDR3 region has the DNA TGTGCCAGCAGCCAGACAGGGGCGCGAGAAGCTTTCTTT.

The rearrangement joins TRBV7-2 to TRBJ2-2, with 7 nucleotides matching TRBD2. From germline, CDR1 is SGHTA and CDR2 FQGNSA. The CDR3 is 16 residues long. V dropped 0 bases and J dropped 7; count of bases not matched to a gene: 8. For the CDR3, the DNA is TGTGCCAGCAGCTTAGCAGGTGGGAGGGCCCTCGGGGAGCTGTTTTTT. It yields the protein CASSLAGGRALGELFF. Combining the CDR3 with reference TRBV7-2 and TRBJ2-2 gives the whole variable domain GAGVSQSPSNKVTEKGKDVELRCDPISGHTALYWYRQSLGQGLEFLIYFQGNSAPDKSGLPSDRFSAERTGGSVSTLTIQRTQQEDSAVYLCASSLAGGRALGELFFGEGSRLTVL.

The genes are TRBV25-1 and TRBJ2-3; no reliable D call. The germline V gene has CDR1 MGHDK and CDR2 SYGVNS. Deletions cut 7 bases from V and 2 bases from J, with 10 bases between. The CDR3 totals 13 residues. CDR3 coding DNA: TGTGCCAGCACCCTTGGTGCCACAGATACGCAGTATTTT. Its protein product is CASTLGATDTQYF.

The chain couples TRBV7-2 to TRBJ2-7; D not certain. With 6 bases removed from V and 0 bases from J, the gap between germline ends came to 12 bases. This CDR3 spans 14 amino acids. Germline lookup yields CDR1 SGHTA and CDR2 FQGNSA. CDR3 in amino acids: CASRLVGGSYEQYF. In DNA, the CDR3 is TGTGCCAGCAGACTTGTGGGCGGCTCCTACGAGCAGTACTTC.

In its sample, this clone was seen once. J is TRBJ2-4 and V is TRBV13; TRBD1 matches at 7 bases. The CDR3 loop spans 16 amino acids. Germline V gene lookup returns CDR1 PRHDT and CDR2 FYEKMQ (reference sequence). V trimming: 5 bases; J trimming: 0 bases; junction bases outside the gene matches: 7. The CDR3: CASSPRQGRAKNIQYF. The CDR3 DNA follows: TGTGCCAGCAGCCCAAGACAGGGTCGAGCCAAAAACATTCAGTACTTC.

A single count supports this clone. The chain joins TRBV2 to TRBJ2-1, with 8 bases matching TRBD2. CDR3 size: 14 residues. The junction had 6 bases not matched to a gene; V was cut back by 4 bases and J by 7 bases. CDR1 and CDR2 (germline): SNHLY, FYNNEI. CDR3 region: CASSAVAGRNEQFF. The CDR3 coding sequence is TGTGCCAGCAGTGCGGTAGCGGGACGGAATGAGCAGTTCTTC. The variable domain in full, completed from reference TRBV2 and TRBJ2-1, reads EPEVTQTPSHQVTQMGQEVILRCVPISNHLYFYWYRQILGQKVEFLVSFYNNEISEKSEIFDDQFSVERPDGSNFTLKIRSTKLEDSAMYFCASSAVAGRNEQFFGPGTRLTVL.

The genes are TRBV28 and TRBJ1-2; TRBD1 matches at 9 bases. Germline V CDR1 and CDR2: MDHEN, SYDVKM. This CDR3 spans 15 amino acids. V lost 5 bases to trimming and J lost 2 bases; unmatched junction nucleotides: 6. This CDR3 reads CASSTGQGRNYGYTF. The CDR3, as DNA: TGTGCCAGCAGTACAGGACAGGGGAGGAACTATGGCTACACCTTC.

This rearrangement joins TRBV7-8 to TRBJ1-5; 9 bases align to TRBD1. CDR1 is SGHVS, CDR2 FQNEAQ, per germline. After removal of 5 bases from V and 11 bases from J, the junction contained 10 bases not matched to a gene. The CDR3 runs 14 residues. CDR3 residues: CASSPNRGLSSQHF. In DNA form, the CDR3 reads TGTGCCAGCAGCCCAAACAGGGGGCTTAGCTCCCAGCATTTT.

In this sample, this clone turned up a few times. CDR3 sequence reads: CASSSGSGYGYTF. CDR3 sequence (DNA): TGTGCCAGCTCCTCCGGAAGCGGGTATGGCTACACCTTC. The chain employs TRBV18 and TRBJ1-2; D gene uncertain. The CDR3 runs 13 residues. Germline V CDR1 and CDR2: KGHSH, LQKENI. V was cut by 6 bases and J by 5 bases, with 13 bases left in between.

The CDR3 is CASSFENYGYTF. CDR3 DNA: TGTGCCAGCAGCTTCGAAAACTATGGCTACACCTTC. This chain links TRBV7-2 with TRBJ1-2, with D unclear. The length of the CDR3 is 12 residues. Germline V gene data show CDR1 as SGHTA and CDR2 as FQGNSA. Trimming took 3 bases from V and 2 from J, leaving 4 bases between them.